The entry that follows covers one T cell receptor beta chain sequence. Primed by a sample-barcoded 5' primer and a J-beta primer mix, a second PCR proceeded for about 6 to 11 cycles. TCRdb used MiXCR to reprocess the 5' RACE reads, holding one entry per CDR3 protein. The sample lists some 1,800,000 distinct CDR3 sequences, more than 35% seen once, with about 23% in the top ten. This entry comes from a study of blood T cells in healthy people across ages. The sequence came from a human donor in good health. Input material: blood.

CDR3 in amino acids: CSGKTSGGTGELFF. In DNA, the CDR3 is TGCAGCGGAAAGACTAGCGGGGGCACCGGGGAGCTGTTTTTT. The chain is built from TRBV29-1 and TRBJ2-2; 12 bases align to TRBD2. J lost 4 bases, V lost 7 bases, and 4 bases had no gene match. The CDR3 has 14 amino acids. Per the germline V gene, CDR1 is SQVTM and CDR2 is ANQGSEA.